This is a list of T cell receptor beta chains from one sample in a study of PD-L1 blockade in urothelial cancer. Profiled with immunoSEQ multiplex PCR; TCRdb holds only in-frame clones, not every one. The data contain tens of thousands of clones, 70% to 90% of them singletons. Sequenced here: PBMCs, sampled around atezolizumab (anti-PD-L1) treatment. The origin of the receptors is a man in his sixties with urothelial cancer. Each CDR3 is given with its conserved first and last residue. A D gene is named only where the DNA matches it firmly. The size of a clone is reported for some rows only, either as once, few or many, or as a class for expanded clones.

>TRBV5-4|NA|NA|TRBJ2-3
TGTGCCAGCAGCTTGTTGACTAGCACAGATACGCAGTATTTT
CASSLLTSTDTQYF
>TRBV30|NA|NA|TRBJ2-5
TGTGCCTGGAGGTTTGCCGGGAGTGGAGAGACCCAGTACTTC
CAWRFAGSGETQYF
>TRBV10-3|NA|NA|TRBJ1-6
TGTGCCATCAGAGCAGGGGTGTGGGATTCACCCCTCCACTTT
CAIRAGVWDSPLHF
>TRBV19|NA|few|TRBJ1-6
TGTGCCAGTAGTGAGACAGCGAATTCACCCCTCCACTTT
CASSETANSPLHF
>TRBV6-5|TRBD2|NA|TRBJ2-2
TGTGCCAGCAGAACAGCGGGAGGCACCGGGGAGCTGTTTTTT
CASRTAGGTGELFF
>TRBV4-1|TRBD1|NA|TRBJ1-5
TGCGCCAGCAGCCATCGCCCTAGACAGGGGGCGAGCAATCAGCCCCAGCATTTT
CASSHRPRQGASNQPQHF
>TRBV2|NA|NA|TRBJ2-1
TGTGCCAGCAGTCGGGACTCTAAACGGAGCTCCTACAATGAGCAGTTCTTC
CASSRDSKRSSYNEQFF
>TRBV4-1|TRBD2|NA|TRBJ2-3
TGCGCCAGCAGCCAATCGGGCGGGAGGGATACGCAGTATTTT
CASSQSGGRDTQYF
>TRBV5-1|NA|NA|TRBJ1-1
TGCGCCAGCAGCACTCCGGGGGGGGAGACTGAAGCTTTCTTT
CASSTPGGETEAFF
>TRBV6-1|TRBD2|NA|TRBJ2-5
TGTGCCAGCAGTGGGGACCCGGGAGGTTGGGAGACCCAGTACTTC
CASSGDPGGWETQYF
>TRBV10-3|TRBD2|NA|TRBJ2-3
TGTGCCATCAGTCCGGGACTAGCGGGGGAATCTAATACGCAGTATTTT
CAISPGLAGESNTQYF
>TRBV6-5|NA|few|TRBJ1-2
TGTGCCAGCAGAACGGGGTCGGTCTATGGCTACACCTTC
CASRTGSVYGYTF
>TRBV6-1|TRBD1|NA|TRBJ1-1
TGTGCCAGCAGTGCGCGGACAGGGGGGTACACTGAAGCTTTCTTT
CASSARTGGYTEAFF
>TRBV10-3|NA|NA|TRBJ1-1
TGTGCCACGGAAAGGACAGCTAACACTGAAGCTTTCTTT
CATERTANTEAFF
>TRBV10-3|TRBD2|NA|TRBJ2-7
TGTGCCATCAGTGATACTAGCGACGAGCAGTACTTC
CAISDTSDEQYF
>TRBV11-2|NA|NA|TRBJ1-6
TGTGCCAGCAGACCGACAGACTCCTATAATTCACCCCTCCACTTT
CASRPTDSYNSPLHF
>TRBV27|NA|NA|TRBJ2-4
TGTGCCAGCAGTCCACGCAGGGGATTTGGGAACATTCAGTACTTC
CASSPRRGFGNIQYF
>TRBV29-1|NA|NA|TRBJ2-4
TGCAGCGTCTCAGGGGGGACGAGGAACATTCAGTACTTC
CSVSGGTRNIQYF
>TRBV30|NA|once|TRBJ2-1
TGTGCCTGGAGTGCATTGGCCATCTACAATGAGCAGTTCTTC
CAWSALAIYNEQFF
>TRBV2|TRBD2|NA|TRBJ2-7
TGTGCCAGCAGTCCCCGGGGGGATCACGGGGACGAGCAGTACTTC
CASSPRGDHGDEQYF
>TRBV15|NA|NA|TRBJ1-3
TGTGCCACCAGCAGACCCCCAGGTAGCTCTGGAAACACCATATATTTT
CATSRPPGSSGNTIYF
>TRBV27|NA|NA|TRBJ2-7
TGTGCCAGCAGTTTGAGACAGGCGGACTACGAGCAGTACTTC
CASSLRQADYEQYF
>TRBV6-4|NA|medium-sized|TRBJ2-2
TGTGCCAGCAGTCGCGAAAACACCGGGGAGCTGTTTTTT
CASSRENTGELFF